Detailed here is one TCR beta chain. The target antigen is unknown. Unique molecular identifiers were present in the TCR beta cDNA libraries. Some 450,000 cDNA molecules were recovered from an input of roughly 0.85 to 10 million T cells. TCRdb itself ran the PCR reads through MiXCR, one entry per CDR3 protein. The sample gives hundreds of thousands of distinct CDR3 sequences, around 40% of which show up once; around 10% is in the top ten. The V gene lost 5 bases and the J gene lost 2 bases, with 16 bases spanning the gap. Germline V lookup: CDR1 SGHTA, CDR2 FQGNSA. The CDR3 is made up of 15 amino acids. This record comes from a study of post-analysis software for immune sequencing data. Study summary: The courses of disease that were included comprised relapsing-remitting, secondary progressive and progressive-relapsing multiple sclerosis. Study conclusions and caveats: Strong co-clustering by F measure linked samples that shared a preparation batch. A handful of TRBV segments appeared more often in patients than in controls, and TRBV5-6, TRBV5-1 and TRBV20-1 were among these. Multiple sclerosis patients showed significantly lower normalized Chao1 diversity than controls did.

The receptor's source is a girl aged 5 to 17 with multiple sclerosis. What was sequenced was blood. The rearrangement joins TRBV7-2 to TRBJ2-7; D uncertain. The CDR3 is CASSPPARSTYEQYF. DNA of the CDR3: TGTGCCAGCAGCCCCCCTGCCCGCTCCACCTACGAGCAGTACTTC. Full variable domain (outside the CDR3, taken from reference TRBV7-2 and TRBJ2-7): GAGVSQSPSNKVTEKGKDVELRCDPISGHTALYWYRQSLGQGLEFLIYFQGNSAPDKSGLPSDRFSAERTGGSVSTLTIQRTQQEDSAVYLCASSPPARSTYEQYFGPGTRLTVT.